These 15 T cell receptor beta chains share one sample of origin, sequenced in a study of tumor T cells in aggressive B-cell lymphoma. Measured with immunoSEQ multiplex PCR; TCRdb has only the in-frame clones, and not every one. Of some 4,500 clones in the sample, more than 65% are singletons; the top ten hold 4% to 6%. Sequences were obtained from tumor tissue. The receptors stem from an adult with diffuse large B cell lymphoma.

The V call is TRBV7-9, the J call TRBJ2-7, with 11 bases lining up with TRBD1. The ends lost 4 bases at V and 4 bases at J; junction bases unmatched: 3. The CDR3 loop spans 14 amino acids. Per germline, CDR1 SEHNR and CDR2 FQNEAQ (reference sequence). CDR3 DNA: TGTGCCAGCAGCTCCCGGGACAGGGGGTACGAGCAGTACTTC. Its translation is CASSSRDRGYEQYF.

The chain uses TRBV19 and TRBJ1-6; perhaps TRBD1 as D (5 bases). CDR1 LNHDA and CDR2 SQIVND come from the germline V gene (reference sequence). V lost 5 bases and J lost 7, with 15 bases in between. The CDR3 has 15 residues. CDR3 DNA sequence: TGTGCCAGTAGTCTCAGGGTAGGAGGGAATTCACCCCTCCACTTT. Translating gives CASSLRVGGNSPLHF.

This sequence joins TRBV28 and TRBJ1-2; 9 bases are shared with TRBD1. This CDR3 contains 15 residues. Germline V lookup: CDR1 MDHEN, CDR2 SYDVKM. V trimming: 8 bases; J trimming: 8 bases; junction bases outside the gene matches: 15. The CDR3 spells CASYGGQGILRGYTF. Here the CDR3 DNA reads TGTGCCAGCTATGGGGGACAGGGAATCTTAAGGGGCTACACCTTC.

This sequence joins TRBV28 and TRBJ1-5; 7 positions match TRBD1. Unmatched junction bases numbered 15, after V lost 6 bases and J lost 7 bases. Germline CDR1 MDHEN, CDR2 SYDVKM. This CDR3 is built from 16 residues. CDR3 nucleotide sequence: TGTGCCAGCAGGGCACCGGGGACAGCGCTCGAACAGCCCCAGCATTTT. It translates to CASRAPGTALEQPQHF.

Worth noting for this clone: The same CDR3 can be traced to other DNA sequences in this sample. CDR3 amino acids: CAWTGFYGYTF. The CDR3 nucleotides are TGTGCCTGGACAGGTTTCTATGGCTACACCTTC. The J gene is TRBJ1-2, the V gene TRBV30; no reliable D call. V was pared by 4 bases and J by 4 bases, with 7 bases between. Germline V lookup: CDR1 GTSNPN, CDR2 SVGIG (reference sequence). The CDR3 is made up of 11 amino acids.

The V call is TRBV19, the J call TRBJ2-1; tentatively, D is TRBD1 (5 bases). V lost 2 bases to trimming and J lost 1 base, with 12 bases between them. CDR1 is LNHDA and CDR2 is SQIVND in the germline V gene (reference sequence). This CDR3 contains 16 residues. CDR3 amino acids: CASSIWGERSYNEQFF. CDR3 nucleotide sequence: TGTGCCAGTAGTATATGGGGCGAGCGATCCTACAATGAGCAGTTCTTC.

This clone was counted only a few times. The chain couples TRBV28 to TRBJ2-7; TRBD2 agrees at 7 bases. Germline V gene data show CDR1 as MDHEN and CDR2 as SYDVKM. V lost 7 bases to trimming and J lost 5 bases; unmatched junction nucleotides: 8. CDR3 size: 13 residues. DNA of the CDR3: TGTGCCAGCAACTCTGGGGGAGGGAACGAGCAGTACTTC. Protein sequence: CASNSGGGNEQYF.

V is TRBV9 and J is TRBJ2-1, with TRBD2 identical over 12 bases. Germline V lookup: CDR1 SGDLS, CDR2 YYNGEE. The ends lost 2 bases at V and 5 bases at J; junction bases unmatched: 8. This CDR3 contains 17 residues. CDR3 in DNA: TGTGCCAGCAGCGTCCAATTACTAGCGGGGGGAAACAATGAGCAGTTCTTC. Amino acid sequence: CASSVQLLAGGNNEQFF.

The chain recombines TRBV6-5 with TRBJ1-2, with D possibly TRBD1 on 6 matching bases. Germline CDR1 MNHEY, CDR2 SVGAGI. The CDR3 contains 15 residues. The V and J ends lost 2 bases and 2 bases respectively, with 12 bases between them. CDR3 loop: CASSYTTGENYGYTF. The DNA for the CDR3 is TGTGCCAGCAGTTACACGACAGGCGAGAACTATGGCTACACCTTC.

This clone was recorded a few times. The genes are TRBV14 and TRBJ2-5; TRBD1 agrees at 7 bases. The DNA end is a closer match to TRBJ2-7, so the J assignment may be wrong. The CDR3 totals 12 residues. CDR1 SGHDN and CDR2 FVKESK come from the germline V gene. Here the CDR3 DNA reads TGTGCCAGCAGCCCGACAGGGATCGAGCAGTACTTC. This sequence encodes CASSPTGIEQYF.

The V call is TRBV5-6, the J call TRBJ2-3, with 13 nucleotides matching TRBD2. From germline, CDR1 is SGHDT and CDR2 YYEEEE. The length of the CDR3 is 16 residues. V was clipped by 1 base and J by 3 bases; unmatched bases: 2. The CDR3 protein is CASSLRTSGRTDTQYF. The DNA for the CDR3 is TGTGCCAGCAGCTTGCGGACTAGCGGGAGAACAGATACGCAGTATTTT. Looking up the rest from reference TRBV5-6 and TRBJ2-3 gives the full variable domain: DAGVTQSPTHLIKTRGQQVTLRCSPKSGHDTVSWYQQALGQGPQFIFQYYEEEERQRGNFPDRFSGHQFPNYSSELNVNALLLGDSALYLCASSLRTSGRTDTQYFGPGTRLTVL.

The chain couples TRBV7-2 to TRBJ1-5; tentatively, D is TRBD1 (6 bases). Germline CDR1 and CDR2: SGHTA and FQGNSA. This CDR3 spans 13 amino acids. Between the trimmed V and J ends, which lost 2 bases and 7 bases, there was a span of 9 bases. The CDR3 loop is CASSLTGTQPQHF. The CDR3 DNA reads as TGTGCCAGCAGCTTAACAGGGACCCAGCCCCAGCATTTT.

This clone has just a few counts. V gene TRBV5-1 combines with J gene TRBJ1-3; 8 nucleotides agree with TRBD1. Trimming at V came to 4 bases and at J to 3 bases, leaving 6 bases not matched to a gene. Germline V gene lookup returns CDR1 SGHRS and CDR2 YFSETQ. The CDR3 sequence is 15 residues long. The CDR3 DNA is TGCGCCAGCAGCACTACAGGGGGAGGTGGAAACACCATATATTTT. It encodes CASSTTGGGGNTIYF.

The chain employs TRBV7-2 and TRBJ2-3; D might be TRBD1 (7 bases). This CDR3 region has 17 residues. V lost 3 bases and J 4 bases, leaving 20 bases between the germline ends. CDR1 is SGHTA, CDR2 FQGNSA, per germline. For the CDR3, the DNA is TGTGCCAGCAGCTTGCAGTGGAGGGGGCCCCCCTCAGATACGCAGTATTTT. Translation gives CASSLQWRGPPSDTQYF.

This chain links TRBV11-2 with TRBJ2-1, with TRBD2 matching 7 bases. V gave up 5 bases and J gave up 0 bases; unmatched junction bases: 16. Germline V gives CDR1 SGHAT, CDR2 FQNNGV. The CDR3 consists of 19 residues. The CDR3 DNA sequence: TGTGCCAGCAGCCCCCCGGGCTGGGCTAGCGGAAGCTCCTACAATGAGCAGTTCTTC. Its protein is CASSPPGWASGSSYNEQFF.